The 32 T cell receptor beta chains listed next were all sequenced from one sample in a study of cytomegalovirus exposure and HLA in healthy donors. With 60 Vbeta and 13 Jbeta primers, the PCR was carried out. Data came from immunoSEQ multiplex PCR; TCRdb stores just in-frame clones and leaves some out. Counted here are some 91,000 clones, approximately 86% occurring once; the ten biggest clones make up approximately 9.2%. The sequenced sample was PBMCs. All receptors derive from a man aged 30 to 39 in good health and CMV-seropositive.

The CDR3 spells CASSLDGLAGGPGSYEQYF. Here the CDR3 DNA reads TGTGCCAGCAGCTTAGATGGTCTAGCGGGAGGGCCGGGCTCCTACGAGCAGTACTTC. This chain uses TRBV11-2 with TRBJ2-7; the match to TRBD2 covers 12 bases. The trim removed 0 bases at V and 0 bases at J, leaving 9 bases unmatched. Germline V gene lookup returns CDR1 SGHAT and CDR2 FQNNGV. This CDR3 region has 19 residues. The full variable domain, with the rest looked up from reference TRBV11-2 and TRBJ2-7, is EAGVAQSPRYKIIEKRQSVAFWCNPISGHATLYWYQQILGQGPKLLIQFQNNGVVDDSQLPKDRFSAERLKGVDSTLKIQPAKLEDSAVYLCASSLDGLAGGPGSYEQYFGPGTRLTVT.

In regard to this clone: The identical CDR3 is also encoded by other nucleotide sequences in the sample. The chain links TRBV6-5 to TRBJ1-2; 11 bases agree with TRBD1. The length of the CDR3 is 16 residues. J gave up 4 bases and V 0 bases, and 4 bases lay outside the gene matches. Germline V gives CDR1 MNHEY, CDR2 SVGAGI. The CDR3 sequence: CASSYSRTGGSYGYTF. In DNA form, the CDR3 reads TGTGCCAGCAGTTACTCCCGGACAGGGGGCAGCTATGGCTACACCTTC.

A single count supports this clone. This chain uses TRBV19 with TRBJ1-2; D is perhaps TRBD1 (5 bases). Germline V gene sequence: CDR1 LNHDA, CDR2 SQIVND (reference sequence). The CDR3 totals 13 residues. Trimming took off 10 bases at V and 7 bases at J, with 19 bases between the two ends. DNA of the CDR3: TGTGCCACCTCTCGTGGCAGGGTTCCTGGCTACACCTTC. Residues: CATSRGRVPGYTF.

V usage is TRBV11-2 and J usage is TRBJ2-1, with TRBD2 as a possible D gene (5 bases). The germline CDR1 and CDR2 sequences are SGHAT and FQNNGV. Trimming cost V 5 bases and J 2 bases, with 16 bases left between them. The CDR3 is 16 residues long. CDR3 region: CASSVPGSVTYNEQFF. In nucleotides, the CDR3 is TGTGCCAGCAGCGTCCCGGGGAGTGTTACCTACAATGAGCAGTTCTTC.

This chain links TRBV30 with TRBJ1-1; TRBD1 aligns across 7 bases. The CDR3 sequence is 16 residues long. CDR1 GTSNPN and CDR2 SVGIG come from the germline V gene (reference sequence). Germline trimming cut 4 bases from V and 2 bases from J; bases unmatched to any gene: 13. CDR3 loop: CAWTLYGTDLNTEAFF. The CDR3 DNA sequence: TGTGCCTGGACCTTGTACGGGACAGACCTTAACACTGAAGCTTTCTTT.

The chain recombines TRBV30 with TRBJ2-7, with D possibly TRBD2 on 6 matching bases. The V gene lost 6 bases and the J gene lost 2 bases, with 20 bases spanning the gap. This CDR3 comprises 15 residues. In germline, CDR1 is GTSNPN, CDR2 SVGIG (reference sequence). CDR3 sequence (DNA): TGTGCCTGCCAAGGAGGGGCTAGCTTAACCTACGAGCAGTACTTC. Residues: CACQGGASLTYEQYF. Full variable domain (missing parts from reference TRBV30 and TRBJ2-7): SQTIHQWPATLVQPVGSPLSLECTVEGTSNPNLYWYRQAAGRGLQLLFYSVGIGQISSEVPQNLSASRPQDRQFILSSKKLLLSDSGFYLCACQGGASLTYEQYFGPGTRLTVT.

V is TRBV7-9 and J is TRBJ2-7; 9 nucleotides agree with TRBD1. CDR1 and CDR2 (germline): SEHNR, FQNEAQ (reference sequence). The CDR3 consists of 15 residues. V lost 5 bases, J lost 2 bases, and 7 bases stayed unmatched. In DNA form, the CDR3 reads TGTGCCAGCAGCGCAAGGACAGGGGAGGCCTACGAGCAGTACTTC. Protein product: CASSARTGEAYEQYF. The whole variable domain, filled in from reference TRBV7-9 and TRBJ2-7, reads DTGVSQNPRHKITKRGQNVTFRCDPISEHNRLYWYRQTLGQGPEFLTYFQNEAQLEKSRLLSDRFSAERPKGSFSTLEIQRTEQGDSAMYLCASSARTGEAYEQYFGPGTRLTVT.

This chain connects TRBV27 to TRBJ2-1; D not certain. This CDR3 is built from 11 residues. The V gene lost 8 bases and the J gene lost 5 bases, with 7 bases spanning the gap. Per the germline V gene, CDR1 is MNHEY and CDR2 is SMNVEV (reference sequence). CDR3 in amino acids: CASLRNNEQFF. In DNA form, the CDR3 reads TGTGCCAGCTTGAGGAACAATGAGCAGTTCTTC.

The CDR3 bases are TGTGCCAGTAACAGCGGGTCGGGACTTTATAGCAATCAGCCCCAGCATTTT. This encodes CASNSGSGLYSNQPQHF. The chain employs TRBV25-1 and TRBJ1-5; D is possibly TRBD1 (5 bases). This CDR3 spans 17 amino acids. V gave up 9 bases and J gave up 0 bases, with 21 bases separating them. Germline CDR1 reads MGHDK; CDR2 reads SYGVNS.

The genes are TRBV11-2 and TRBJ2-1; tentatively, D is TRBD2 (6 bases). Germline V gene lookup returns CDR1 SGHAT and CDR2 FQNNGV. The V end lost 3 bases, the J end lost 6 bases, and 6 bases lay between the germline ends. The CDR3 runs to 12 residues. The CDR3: CASSLEGNEQFF. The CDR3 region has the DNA TGTGCCAGCAGCTTGGAGGGCAATGAGCAGTTCTTC.

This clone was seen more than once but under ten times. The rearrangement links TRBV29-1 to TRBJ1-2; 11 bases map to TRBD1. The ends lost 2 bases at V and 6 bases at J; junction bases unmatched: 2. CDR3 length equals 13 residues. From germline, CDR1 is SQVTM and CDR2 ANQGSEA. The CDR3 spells CSVETGQGDGYTF. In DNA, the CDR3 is TGCAGCGTTGAAACGGGACAGGGGGATGGCTACACCTTC.

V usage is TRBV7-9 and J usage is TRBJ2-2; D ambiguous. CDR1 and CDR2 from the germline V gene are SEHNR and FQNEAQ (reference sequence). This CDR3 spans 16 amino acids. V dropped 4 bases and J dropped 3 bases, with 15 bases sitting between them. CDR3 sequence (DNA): TGTGCCAGCAGCTCCGAGGCCCTGGCGGACACCGGGGAGCTGTTTTTT. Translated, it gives CASSSEALADTGELFF.

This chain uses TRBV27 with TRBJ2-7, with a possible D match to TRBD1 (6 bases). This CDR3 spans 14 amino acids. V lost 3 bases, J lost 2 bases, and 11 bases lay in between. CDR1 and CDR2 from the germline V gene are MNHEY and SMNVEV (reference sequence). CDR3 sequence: CASSFFGGAYEQYF. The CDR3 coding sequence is TGTGCCAGCAGTTTTTTTGGGGGCGCCTACGAGCAGTACTTC.

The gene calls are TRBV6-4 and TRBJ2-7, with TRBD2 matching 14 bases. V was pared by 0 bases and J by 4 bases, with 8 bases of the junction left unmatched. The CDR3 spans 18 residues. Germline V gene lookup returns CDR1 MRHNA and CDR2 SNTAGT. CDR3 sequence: CASSDSFRRLAGGYEQYF. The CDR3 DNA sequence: TGTGCCAGCAGTGACTCTTTCCGCCGACTAGCGGGAGGGTACGAGCAGTACTTC.

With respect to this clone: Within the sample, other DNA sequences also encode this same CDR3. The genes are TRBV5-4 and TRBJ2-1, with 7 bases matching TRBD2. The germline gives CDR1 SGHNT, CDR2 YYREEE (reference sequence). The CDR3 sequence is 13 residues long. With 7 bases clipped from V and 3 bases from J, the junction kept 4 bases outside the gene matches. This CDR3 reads CASGWTSYNEQFF. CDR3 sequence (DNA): TGTGCCAGCGGATGGACTAGCTACAATGAGCAGTTCTTC.

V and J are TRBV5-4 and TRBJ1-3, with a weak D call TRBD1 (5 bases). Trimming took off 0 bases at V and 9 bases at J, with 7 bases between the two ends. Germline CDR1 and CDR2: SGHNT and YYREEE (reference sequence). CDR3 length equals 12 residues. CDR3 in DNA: TGTGCCAGCAGCTTGGATCAGGGCACCATATATTTT. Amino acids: CASSLDQGTIYF.

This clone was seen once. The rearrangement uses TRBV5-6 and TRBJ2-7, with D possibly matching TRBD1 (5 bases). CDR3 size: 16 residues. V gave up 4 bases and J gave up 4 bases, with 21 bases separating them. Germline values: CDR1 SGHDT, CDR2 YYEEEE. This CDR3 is CASSSSGIRSLYEQYF. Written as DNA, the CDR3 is TGTGCCAGCAGCAGCTCAGGGATTCGGTCCCTGTACGAGCAGTACTTC. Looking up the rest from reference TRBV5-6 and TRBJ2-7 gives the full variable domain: DAGVTQSPTHLIKTRGQQVTLRCSPKSGHDTVSWYQQALGQGPQFIFQYYEEEERQRGNFPDRFSGHQFPNYSSELNVNALLLGDSALYLCASSSSGIRSLYEQYFGPGTRLTVT.

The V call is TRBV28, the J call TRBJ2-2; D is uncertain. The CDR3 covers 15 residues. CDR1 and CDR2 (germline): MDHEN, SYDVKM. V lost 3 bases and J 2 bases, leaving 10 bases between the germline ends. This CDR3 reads CASSFAHYNTGELFF. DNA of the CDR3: TGTGCCAGCAGTTTTGCACATTACAACACCGGGGAGCTGTTTTTT.

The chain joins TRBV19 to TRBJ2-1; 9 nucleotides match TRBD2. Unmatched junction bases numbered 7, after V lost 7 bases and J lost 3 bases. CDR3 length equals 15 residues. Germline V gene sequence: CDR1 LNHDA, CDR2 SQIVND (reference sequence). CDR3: CASTSLAGVYNEQFF. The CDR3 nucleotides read TGTGCCAGTACGTCGTTAGCGGGAGTCTACAATGAGCAGTTCTTC.

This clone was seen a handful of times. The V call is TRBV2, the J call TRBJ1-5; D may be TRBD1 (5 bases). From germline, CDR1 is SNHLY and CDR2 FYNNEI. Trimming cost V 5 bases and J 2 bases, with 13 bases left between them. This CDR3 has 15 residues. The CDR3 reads CASSPFRAGNQPQHF. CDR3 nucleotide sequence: TGTGCCAGCAGTCCTTTCAGGGCAGGCAATCAGCCCCAGCATTTT.

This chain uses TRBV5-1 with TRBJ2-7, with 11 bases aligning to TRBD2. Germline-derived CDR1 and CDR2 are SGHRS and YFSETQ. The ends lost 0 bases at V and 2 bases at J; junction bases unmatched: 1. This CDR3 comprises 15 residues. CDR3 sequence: CASSLGLAGTYEQYF. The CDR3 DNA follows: TGCGCCAGCAGCTTGGGACTAGCGGGAACCTACGAGCAGTACTTC.

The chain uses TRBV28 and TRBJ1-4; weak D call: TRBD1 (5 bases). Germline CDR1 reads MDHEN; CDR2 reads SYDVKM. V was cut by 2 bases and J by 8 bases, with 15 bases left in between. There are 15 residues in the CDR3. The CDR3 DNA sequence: TGTGCCAGCAGTTTAAGGTTGGCAGGGCTGGAAAAACTGTTTTTT. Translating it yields CASSLRLAGLEKLFF.

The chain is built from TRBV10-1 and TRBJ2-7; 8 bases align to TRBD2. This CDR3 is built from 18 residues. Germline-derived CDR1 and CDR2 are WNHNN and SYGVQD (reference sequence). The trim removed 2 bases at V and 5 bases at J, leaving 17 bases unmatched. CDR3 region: CASSEGQGRAGARHEQYF. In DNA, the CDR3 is TGCGCCAGCAGTGAGGGGCAGGGACGAGCGGGAGCGAGACACGAGCAGTACTTC.

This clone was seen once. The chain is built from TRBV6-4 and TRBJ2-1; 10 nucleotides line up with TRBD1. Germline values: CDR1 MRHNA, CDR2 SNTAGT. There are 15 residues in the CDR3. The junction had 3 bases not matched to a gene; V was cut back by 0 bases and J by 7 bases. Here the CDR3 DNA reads TGTGCCAGCAGTGACTCGACAGGGGGCTCGAATGAGCAGTTCTTC. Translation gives CASSDSTGGSNEQFF.

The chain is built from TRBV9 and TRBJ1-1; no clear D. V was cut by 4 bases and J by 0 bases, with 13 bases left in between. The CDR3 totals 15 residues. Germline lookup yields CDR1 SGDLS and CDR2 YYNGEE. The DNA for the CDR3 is TGTGCCAGCAGCCCATACGACTATATGAACACTGAAGCTTTCTTT. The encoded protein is CASSPYDYMNTEAFF. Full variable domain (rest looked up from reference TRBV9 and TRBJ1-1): DSGVTQTPKHLITATGQRVTLRCSPRSGDLSVYWYQQSLDQGLQFLIQYYNGEERAKGNILERFSAQQFPDLHSELNLSSLELGDSALYFCASSPYDYMNTEAFFGQGTRLTVV.

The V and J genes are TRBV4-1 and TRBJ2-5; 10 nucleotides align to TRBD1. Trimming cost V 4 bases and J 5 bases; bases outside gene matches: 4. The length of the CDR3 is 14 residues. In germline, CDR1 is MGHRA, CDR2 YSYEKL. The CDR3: CASSPPDRGETQYF. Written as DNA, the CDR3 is TGCGCCAGCAGCCCCCCGGACAGGGGGGAGACCCAGTACTTC.

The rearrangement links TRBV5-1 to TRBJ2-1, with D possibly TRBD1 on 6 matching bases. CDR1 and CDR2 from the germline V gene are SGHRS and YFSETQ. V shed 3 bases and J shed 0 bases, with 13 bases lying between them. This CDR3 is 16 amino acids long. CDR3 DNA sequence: TGCGCCAGCAGCTCCAGGGGTGGCAGCTCCTACAATGAGCAGTTCTTC. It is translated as CASSSRGGSSYNEQFF.

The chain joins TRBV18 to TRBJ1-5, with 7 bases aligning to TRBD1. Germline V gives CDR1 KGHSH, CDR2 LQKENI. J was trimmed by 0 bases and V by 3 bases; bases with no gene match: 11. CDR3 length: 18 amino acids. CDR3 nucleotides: TGTGCCAGCTCACCCGGAAGGGACAGAAGTTATAGCAATCAGCCCCAGCATTTT. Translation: CASSPGRDRSYSNQPQHF.

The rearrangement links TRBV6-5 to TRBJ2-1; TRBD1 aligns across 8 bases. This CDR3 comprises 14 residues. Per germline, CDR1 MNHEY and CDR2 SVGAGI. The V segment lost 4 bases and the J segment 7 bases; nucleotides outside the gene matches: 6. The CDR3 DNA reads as TGTGCCAGCAGTTCCCCGGACAGGGTAAATGAGCAGTTCTTC. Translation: CASSSPDRVNEQFF.

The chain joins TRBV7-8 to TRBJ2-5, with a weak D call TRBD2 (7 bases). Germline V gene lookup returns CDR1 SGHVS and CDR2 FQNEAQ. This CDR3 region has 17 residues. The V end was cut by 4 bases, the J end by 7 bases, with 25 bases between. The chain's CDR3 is CASSSRRGGLQKVTQYF. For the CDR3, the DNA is TGTGCCAGCAGCTCTAGAAGGGGGGGACTCCAGAAGGTGACCCAGTACTTC.

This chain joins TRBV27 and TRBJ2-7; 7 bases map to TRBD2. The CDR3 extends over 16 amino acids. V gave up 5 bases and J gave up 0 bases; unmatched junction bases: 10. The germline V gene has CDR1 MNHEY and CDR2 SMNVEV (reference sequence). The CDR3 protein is CASSPHSGLSSYEQYF. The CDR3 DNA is TGTGCCAGCAGTCCACATAGCGGGCTGAGCTCCTACGAGCAGTACTTC.

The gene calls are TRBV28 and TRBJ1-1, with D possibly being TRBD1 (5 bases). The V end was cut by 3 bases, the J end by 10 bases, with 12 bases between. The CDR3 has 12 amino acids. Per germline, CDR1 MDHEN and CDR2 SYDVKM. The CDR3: CASSFRERGAFF. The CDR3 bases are TGTGCCAGCAGTTTTCGCGAAAGGGGAGCTTTCTTT.